This T cell receptor beta chain was obtained from a study of T cell responses to AZD1222 COVID-19 vaccine. The V gene lost 3 bases and the J gene lost 4 bases, with 10 bases spanning the gap. CDR3 length equals 13 residues. Germline V gene lookup returns CDR1 SGHNT and CDR2 YENEEA. Sequencing was performed with immunoSEQ multiplex PCR; in TCRdb, only in-frame clones are kept and a portion is missing. Among some 84,000 clones listed, 80% to 90% were seen once. This clone came up a few times. Specimen: peripheral blood, collected 28 days after the second AZD1222 dose. The TCR sequence derives from an adult who received the AZD1222 COVID-19 vaccine. The chain joins TRBV11-3 to TRBJ2-7, with D possibly TRBD1 on 5 matching bases. CDR3 nucleotide sequence: TGTGCCAGCAGCTTCGCAGGGTCATACGAGCAGTACGTC. Protein sequence: CASSFAGSYEQYV.